The sequence of this T cell receptor (beta chain) was determined in a study of T cell changes during pregnancy in multiple sclerosis. V lost 0 bases and J 7 bases, leaving 9 bases between the germline ends. Per the germline V gene, CDR1 is GTSNPN and CDR2 is SVGIG (reference sequence). The CDR3 totals 12 residues. Data came from immunoSEQ multiplex PCR; TCRdb stores just in-frame clones and leaves some out. The profile shows 85,000 to 130,000 clones, about 90% of them singletons. This clone is medium-sized in the sample. The gene calls are TRBV30 and TRBJ1-2; no reliable D call. The origin of this receptor is a female donor with multiple sclerosis, enrolled in a pregnancy study. The source material was peripheral blood, sampled before pregnancy. In DNA, the CDR3 is TGTGCCTGGAGTGTAGTTGAGGGTGGCTACACCTTC. Protein product: CAWSVVEGGYTF.